This T cell receptor (beta chain) appears in the sequencing data of a study of shared clonotypes between healthy human individuals. In the authors' methods: ImmunoSEQ junction-only sequences lacked quality scores, so their filtering differed. Only in-frame clones appear in the TCRdb table, and some are missing; sequencing was by immunoSEQ multiplex PCR. D and trimming come from the DNA, and the V and J calls and clone size come from that table. The sample includes 2 million to 2.5 million clones, about 92% of them seen just once. This CDR3 is built from 16 residues. Germline V gene data show CDR1 as LGHNA and CDR2 as YNFKEQ. The J segment lost 4 bases and the V segment lost 4 bases, leaving 11 bases of the junction unmatched. Overall study findings and caveats: Clonotype sharing across a few donors was observed for 5% to 6.5% of naive CD4 clonotypes.

This clone was observed once. The antigen remains unidentified. This clonotype was obtained from a man younger than 30 in good health. Some clones in this sample may be carry-over from other donors' samples. The specimen was naive CD4+ T cells from PBMCs. The subset here: CD45RA+ positively selected. The V call is TRBV4-2, the J call TRBJ2-7; 9 nucleotides agree with TRBD2. The DNA of the CDR3 is TGTGCCAGCAGCCGAGCTAGCGGGGAGTGGAGGTACGAGCAGTACTTC. This codes for CASSRASGEWRYEQYF.